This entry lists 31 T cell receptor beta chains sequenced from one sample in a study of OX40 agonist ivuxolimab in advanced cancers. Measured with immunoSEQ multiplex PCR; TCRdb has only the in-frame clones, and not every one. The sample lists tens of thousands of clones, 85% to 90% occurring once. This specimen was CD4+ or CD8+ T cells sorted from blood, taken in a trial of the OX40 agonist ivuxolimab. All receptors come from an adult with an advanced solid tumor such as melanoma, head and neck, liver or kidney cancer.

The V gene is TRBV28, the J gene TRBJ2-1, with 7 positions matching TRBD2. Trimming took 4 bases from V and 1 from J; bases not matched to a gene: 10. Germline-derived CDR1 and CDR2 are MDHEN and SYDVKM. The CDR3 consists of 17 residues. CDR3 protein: CASSSVGLHRSYNEQFF. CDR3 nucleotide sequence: TGTGCCAGCAGTTCGGTGGGACTACACCGATCCTACAATGAGCAGTTCTTC.

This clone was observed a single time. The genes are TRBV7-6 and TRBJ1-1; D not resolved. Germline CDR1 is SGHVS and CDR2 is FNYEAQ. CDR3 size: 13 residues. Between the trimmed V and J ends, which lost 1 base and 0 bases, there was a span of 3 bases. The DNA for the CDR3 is TGTGCCAGCAGCTTAGAGGTGAACACTGAAGCTTTCTTT. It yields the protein CASSLEVNTEAFF.

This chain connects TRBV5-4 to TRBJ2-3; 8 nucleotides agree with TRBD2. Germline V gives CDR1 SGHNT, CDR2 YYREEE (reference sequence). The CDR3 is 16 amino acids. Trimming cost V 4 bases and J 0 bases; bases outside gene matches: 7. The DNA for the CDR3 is TGTGCCAGCAGCGGGGGGGTAGCGGGGAGCACAGATACGCAGTATTTT. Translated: CASSGGVAGSTDTQYF.

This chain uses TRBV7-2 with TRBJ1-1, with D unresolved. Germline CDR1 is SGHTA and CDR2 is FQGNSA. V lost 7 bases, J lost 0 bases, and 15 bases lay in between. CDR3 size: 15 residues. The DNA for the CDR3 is TGTGCCAGCACCAAGGGAGGAGAGATGAACACTGAAGCTTTCTTT. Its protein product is CASTKGGEMNTEAFF.

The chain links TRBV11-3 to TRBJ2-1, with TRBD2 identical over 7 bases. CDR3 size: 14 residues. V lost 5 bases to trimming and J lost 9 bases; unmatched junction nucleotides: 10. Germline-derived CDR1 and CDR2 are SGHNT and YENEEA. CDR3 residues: CASSTHLGTTEQFF. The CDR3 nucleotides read TGTGCCAGCAGCACACACTTGGGGACTACTGAGCAGTTCTTC.

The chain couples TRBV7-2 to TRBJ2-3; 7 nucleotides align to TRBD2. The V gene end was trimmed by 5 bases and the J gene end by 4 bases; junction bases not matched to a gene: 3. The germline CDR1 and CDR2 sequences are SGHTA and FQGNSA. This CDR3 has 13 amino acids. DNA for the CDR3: TGTGCCAGCAGCCCAGCGGGGTCAGATACGCAGTATTTT. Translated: CASSPAGSDTQYF. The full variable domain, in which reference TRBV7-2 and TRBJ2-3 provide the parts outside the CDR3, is GAGVSQSPSNKVTEKGKDVELRCDPISGHTALYWYRQSLGQGLEFLIYFQGNSAPDKSGLPSDRFSAERTGGSVSTLTIQRTQQEDSAVYLCASSPAGSDTQYFGPGTRLTVL.

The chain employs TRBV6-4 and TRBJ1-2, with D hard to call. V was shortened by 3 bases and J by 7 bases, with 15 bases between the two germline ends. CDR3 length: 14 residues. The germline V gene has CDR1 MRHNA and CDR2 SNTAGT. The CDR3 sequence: CASSEYAESSGYTF. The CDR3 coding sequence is TGTGCCAGCAGTGAATACGCTGAGTCTAGTGGCTACACCTTC.

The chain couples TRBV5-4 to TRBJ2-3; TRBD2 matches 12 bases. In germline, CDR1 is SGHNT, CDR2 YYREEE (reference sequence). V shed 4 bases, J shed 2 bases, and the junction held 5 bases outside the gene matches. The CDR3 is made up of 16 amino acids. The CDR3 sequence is CASSEGLAGYTDTQYF. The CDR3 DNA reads TGTGCCAGCAGCGAAGGACTAGCGGGGTACACAGATACGCAGTATTTT. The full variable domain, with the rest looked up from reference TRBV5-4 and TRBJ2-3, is ETGVTQSPTHLIKTRGQQVTLRCSSQSGHNTVSWYQQALGQGPQFIFQYYREEENGRGNFPPRFSGLQFPNYSSELNVNALELDDSALYLCASSEGLAGYTDTQYFGPGTRLTVL.

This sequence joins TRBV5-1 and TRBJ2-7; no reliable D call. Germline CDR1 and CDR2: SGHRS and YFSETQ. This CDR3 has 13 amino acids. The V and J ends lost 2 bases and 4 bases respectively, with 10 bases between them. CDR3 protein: CASSFLGRYEQYF. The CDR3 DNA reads TGCGCCAGCAGCTTCTTGGGCAGATACGAGCAGTACTTC.

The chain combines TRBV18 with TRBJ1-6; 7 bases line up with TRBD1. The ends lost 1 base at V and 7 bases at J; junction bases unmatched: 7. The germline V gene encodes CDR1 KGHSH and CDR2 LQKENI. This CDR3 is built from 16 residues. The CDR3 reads CASSPQGAVGNSPLHF. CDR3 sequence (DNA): TGTGCCAGCTCACCACAGGGGGCGGTGGGGAATTCACCCCTCCACTTT.

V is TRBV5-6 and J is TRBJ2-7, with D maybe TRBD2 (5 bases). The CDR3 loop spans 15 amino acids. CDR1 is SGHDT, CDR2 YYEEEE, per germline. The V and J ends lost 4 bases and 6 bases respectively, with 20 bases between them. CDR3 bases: TGTGCCAGCAGCCTATTGACGGGGTTAGGTTCCGAGCAGTACTTC. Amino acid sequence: CASSLLTGLGSEQYF.

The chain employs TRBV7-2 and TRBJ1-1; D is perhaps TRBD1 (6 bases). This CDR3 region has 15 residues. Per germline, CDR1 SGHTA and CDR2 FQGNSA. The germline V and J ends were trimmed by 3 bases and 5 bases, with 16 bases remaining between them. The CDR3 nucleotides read TGTGCCAGCAGCTTTGGGGGGCAGGGGAAGACTGAAGCTTTCTTT. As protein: CASSFGGQGKTEAFF.

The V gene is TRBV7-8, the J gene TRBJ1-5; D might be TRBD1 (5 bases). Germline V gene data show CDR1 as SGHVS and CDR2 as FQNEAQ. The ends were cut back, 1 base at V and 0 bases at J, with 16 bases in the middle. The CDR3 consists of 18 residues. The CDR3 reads CASSLVSTEPYSNQPQHF. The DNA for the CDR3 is TGTGCCAGCAGCTTAGTTTCGACAGAGCCCTATAGCAATCAGCCCCAGCATTTT.

Here the CDR3 reads CASSEVGEGNSPLHF. The CDR3 coding sequence is TGTGCCAGCAGTGAAGTGGGGGAAGGTAATTCACCCCTCCACTTT. J is TRBJ1-6 and V is TRBV6-1; a possible D gene is TRBD1 (5 bases). Germline V gene data show CDR1 as MNHNS and CDR2 as SASEGT. Trimming stripped 1 base from V and 6 bases from J, with 10 bases between. The CDR3 loop spans 15 amino acids.

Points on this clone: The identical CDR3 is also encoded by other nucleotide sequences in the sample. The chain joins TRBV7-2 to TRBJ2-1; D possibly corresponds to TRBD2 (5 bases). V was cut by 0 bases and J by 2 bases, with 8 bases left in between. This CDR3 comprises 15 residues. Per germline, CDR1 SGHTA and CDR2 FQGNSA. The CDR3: CASSLAAGTYNEQFF. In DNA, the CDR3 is TGTGCCAGCAGCTTAGCGGCCGGGACCTACAATGAGCAGTTCTTC.

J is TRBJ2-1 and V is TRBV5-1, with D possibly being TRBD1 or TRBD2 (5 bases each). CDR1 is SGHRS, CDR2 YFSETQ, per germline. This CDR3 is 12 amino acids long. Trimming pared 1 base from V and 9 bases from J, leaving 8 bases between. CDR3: CASSLKGSEQFF. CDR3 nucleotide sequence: TGCGCCAGCAGCTTGAAGGGGAGTGAGCAGTTCTTC.

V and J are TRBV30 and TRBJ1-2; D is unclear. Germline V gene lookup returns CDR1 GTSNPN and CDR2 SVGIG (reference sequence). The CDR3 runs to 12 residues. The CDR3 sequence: CVLDQLAGGYTF. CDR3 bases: TGTGTCCTGGATCAGCTCGCAGGTGGCTACACCTTC.

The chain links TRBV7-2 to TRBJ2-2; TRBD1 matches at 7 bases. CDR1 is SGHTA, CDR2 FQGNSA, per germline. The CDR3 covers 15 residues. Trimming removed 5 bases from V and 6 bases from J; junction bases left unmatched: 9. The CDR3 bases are TGTGCCAGCAGCCCCCGACAGGGATTCTCCGGGGAGCTGTTTTTT. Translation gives CASSPRQGFSGELFF.

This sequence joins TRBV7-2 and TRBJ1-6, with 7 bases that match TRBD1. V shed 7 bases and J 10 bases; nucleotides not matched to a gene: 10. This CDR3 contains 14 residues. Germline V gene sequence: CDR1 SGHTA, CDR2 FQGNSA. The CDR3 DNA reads TGTGCCAGCACCTCAGGGGGGGGCGGGTCACCCCTCCACTTT. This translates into CASTSGGGGSPLHF. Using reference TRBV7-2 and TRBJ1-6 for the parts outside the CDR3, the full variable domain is GAGVSQSPSNKVTEKGKDVELRCDPISGHTALYWYRQSLGQGLEFLIYFQGNSAPDKSGLPSDRFSAERTGGSVSTLTIQRTQQEDSAVYLCASTSGGGGSPLHFGNGTRLTVT.

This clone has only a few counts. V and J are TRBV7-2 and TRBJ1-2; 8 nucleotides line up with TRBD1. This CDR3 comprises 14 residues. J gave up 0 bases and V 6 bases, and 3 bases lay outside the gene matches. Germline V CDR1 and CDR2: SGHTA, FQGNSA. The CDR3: CASSPGGSNYGYTF. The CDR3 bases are TGTGCCAGCAGTCCAGGGGGCTCTAACTATGGCTACACCTTC.

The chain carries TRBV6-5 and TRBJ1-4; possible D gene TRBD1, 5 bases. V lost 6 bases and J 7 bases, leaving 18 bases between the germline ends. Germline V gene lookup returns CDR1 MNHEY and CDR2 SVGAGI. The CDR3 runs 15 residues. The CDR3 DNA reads TGTGCCAGCAGCCCCACGGGGGTTCGGGCTGAAAAACTGTTTTTT. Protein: CASSPTGVRAEKLFF.

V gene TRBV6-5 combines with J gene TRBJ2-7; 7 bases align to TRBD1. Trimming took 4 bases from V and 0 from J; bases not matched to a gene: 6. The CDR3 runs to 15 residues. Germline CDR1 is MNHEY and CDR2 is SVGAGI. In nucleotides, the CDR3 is TGTGCCAGCAGTTTGGACAGGCCTCCCTCCTACGAGCAGTACTTC. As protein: CASSLDRPPSYEQYF.

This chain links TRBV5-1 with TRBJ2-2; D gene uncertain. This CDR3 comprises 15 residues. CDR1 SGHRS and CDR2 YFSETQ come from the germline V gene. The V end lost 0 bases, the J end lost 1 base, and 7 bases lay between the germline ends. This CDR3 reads CASSLGPKNTGELFF. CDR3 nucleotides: TGCGCCAGCAGCTTGGGGCCGAAGAACACCGGGGAGCTGTTTTTT. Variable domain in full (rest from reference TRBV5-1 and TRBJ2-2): KAGVTQTPRYLIKTRGQQVTLSCSPISGHRSVSWYQQTPGQGLQFLFEYFSETQRNKGNFPGRFSGRQFSNSRSEMNVSTLELGDSALYLCASSLGPKNTGELFFGEGSRLTVL.

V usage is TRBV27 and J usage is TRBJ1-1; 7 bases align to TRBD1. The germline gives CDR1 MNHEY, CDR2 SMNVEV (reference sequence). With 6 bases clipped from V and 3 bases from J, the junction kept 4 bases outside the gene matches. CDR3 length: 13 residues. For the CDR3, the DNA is TGTGCCAGCAGACAGGGGTTGGACACTGAAGCTTTCTTT. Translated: CASRQGLDTEAFF.

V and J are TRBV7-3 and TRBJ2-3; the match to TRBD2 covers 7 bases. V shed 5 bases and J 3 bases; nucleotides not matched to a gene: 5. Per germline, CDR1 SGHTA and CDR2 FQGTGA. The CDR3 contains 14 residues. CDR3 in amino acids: CASSGGSGTDTQYF. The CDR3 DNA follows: TGTGCCAGCAGCGGCGGTAGCGGGACAGATACGCAGTATTTT.

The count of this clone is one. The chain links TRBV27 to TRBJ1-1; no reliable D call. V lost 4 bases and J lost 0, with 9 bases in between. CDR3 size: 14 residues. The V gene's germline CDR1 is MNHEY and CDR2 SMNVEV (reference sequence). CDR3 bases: TGTGCCAGCAGTTCTGACCTTATGAACACTGAAGCTTTCTTT. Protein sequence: CASSSDLMNTEAFF.

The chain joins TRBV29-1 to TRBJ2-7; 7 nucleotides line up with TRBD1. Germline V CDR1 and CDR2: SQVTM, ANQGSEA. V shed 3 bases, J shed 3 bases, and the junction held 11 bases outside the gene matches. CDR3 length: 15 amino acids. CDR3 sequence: CSVEEFGTADYEQYF. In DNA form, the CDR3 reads TGCAGCGTTGAGGAATTCGGGACAGCAGACTACGAGCAGTACTTC.

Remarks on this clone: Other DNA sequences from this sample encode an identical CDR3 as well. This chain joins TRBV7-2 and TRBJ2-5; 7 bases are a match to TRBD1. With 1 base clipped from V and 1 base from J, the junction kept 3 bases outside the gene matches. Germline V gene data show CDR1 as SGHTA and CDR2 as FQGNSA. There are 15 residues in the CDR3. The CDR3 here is CASSLVAGGQETQYF. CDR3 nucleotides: TGTGCCAGCAGCTTAGTCGCAGGGGGCCAAGAGACCCAGTACTTC.

CDR3 amino acids: CASSPLGLNYGYTF. DNA of the CDR3: TGTGCCAGCTCACCATTGGGCCTTAACTATGGCTACACCTTC. The chain links TRBV18 to TRBJ1-2, with D unresolved. V lost 2 bases to trimming and J lost 1 base, with 8 bases between them. The CDR3 is 14 residues long. Germline V CDR1 and CDR2: KGHSH, LQKENI.

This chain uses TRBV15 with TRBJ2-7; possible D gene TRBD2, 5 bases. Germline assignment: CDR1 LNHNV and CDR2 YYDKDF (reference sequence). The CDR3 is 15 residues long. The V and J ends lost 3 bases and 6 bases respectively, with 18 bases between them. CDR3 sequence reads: CATSRVHGGFSEQYF. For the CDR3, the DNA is TGTGCCACCAGCAGGGTACACGGAGGCTTTAGCGAGCAGTACTTC.

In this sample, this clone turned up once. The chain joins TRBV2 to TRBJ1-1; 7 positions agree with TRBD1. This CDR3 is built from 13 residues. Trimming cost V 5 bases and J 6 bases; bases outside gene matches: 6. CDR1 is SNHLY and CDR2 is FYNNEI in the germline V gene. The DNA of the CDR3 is TGTGCCAGCAGTTCTGGGACAGACCCTGAAGCTTTCTTT. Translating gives CASSSGTDPEAFF. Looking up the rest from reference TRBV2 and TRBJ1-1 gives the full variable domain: EPEVTQTPSHQVTQMGQEVILRCVPISNHLYFYWYRQILGQKVEFLVSFYNNEISEKSEIFDDQFSVERPDGSNFTLKIRSTKLEDSAMYFCASSSGTDPEAFFGQGTRLTVV.